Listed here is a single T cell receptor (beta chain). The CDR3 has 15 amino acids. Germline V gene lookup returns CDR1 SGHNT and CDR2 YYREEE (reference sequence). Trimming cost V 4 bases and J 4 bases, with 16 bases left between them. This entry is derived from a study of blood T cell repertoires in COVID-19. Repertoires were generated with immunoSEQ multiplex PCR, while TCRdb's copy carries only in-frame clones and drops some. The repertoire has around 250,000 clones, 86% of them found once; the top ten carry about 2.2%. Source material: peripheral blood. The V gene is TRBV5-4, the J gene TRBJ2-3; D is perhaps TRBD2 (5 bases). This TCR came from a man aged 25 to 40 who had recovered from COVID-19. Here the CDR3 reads CASSRRQTRPDTQYF. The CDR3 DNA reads TGTGCCAGCAGCCGGAGGCAAACACGTCCAGATACGCAGTATTTT.